The next 10 T cell receptor beta chains were all read from a single sample in a study of identical twins. TCRdb re-called the 5' RACE reads through MiXCR, storing one row per CDR3 protein. The top ten clones hold about 5.2% of a sample with more than 200,000 distinct CDR3 sequences, roughly a tenth of them seen once. The sequenced material came from memory (CD45RO+) T cells sorted from blood. The receptors derive from a woman aged 18 to 35 in good health.

This clonotype was recorded at least ten times. The chain recombines TRBV5-1 with TRBJ1-1; TRBD1 aligns across 10 bases. The CDR3 has 15 amino acids. V lost 4 bases, J lost 5 bases, and 8 bases stayed unmatched. Germline assignment: CDR1 SGHRS and CDR2 YFSETQ. As DNA, the CDR3 is TGCGCCAGCAGCGCGACAGGGGGCCGGGGAACTGAAGCTTTCTTT. This translates into CASSATGGRGTEAFF.

On this clonotype: This likely comes from a read error, as the CDR3 has no conserved phenylalanine or tryptophan at its end. The rearrangement links TRBV18 to TRBJ2-7; 7 bases fit TRBD1. V gave up 2 bases and J gave up 8 bases; unmatched junction bases: 12. The germline CDR1 and CDR2 sequences are KGHSH and LQKENI. This CDR3 contains 15 residues. The chain's CDR3 is CASSPATGRDVKQYC. CDR3 nucleotides: TGTGCCAGCTCACCAGCGACAGGGAGAGATGTTAAGCAGTACTGC.

This chain links TRBV11-2 with TRBJ2-7; 7 bases line up with TRBD1. This CDR3 spans 15 amino acids. The germline CDR1 and CDR2 sequences are SGHAT and FQNNGV. The J segment lost 4 bases and the V segment lost 4 bases, leaving 10 bases of the junction unmatched. This chain's CDR3 is CASSSQKGAGYEQYF. Here the CDR3 DNA reads TGTGCCAGCAGCTCCCAAAAGGGGGCCGGATACGAGCAGTACTTC. Full variable domain (remainder filled in from reference TRBV11-2 and TRBJ2-7): EAGVAQSPRYKIIEKRQSVAFWCNPISGHATLYWYQQILGQGPKLLIQFQNNGVVDDSQLPKDRFSAERLKGVDSTLKIQPAKLEDSAVYLCASSSQKGAGYEQYFGPGTRLTVT.

The chain combines TRBV7-9 with TRBJ2-2; 9 nucleotides match TRBD1. The CDR3 covers 16 residues. CDR1 SEHNR and CDR2 FQNEAQ come from the germline V gene (reference sequence). V lost 5 bases to trimming and J lost 6 bases; unmatched junction nucleotides: 10. The CDR3 is CASSMSDRGRAGELFF. The CDR3 DNA sequence: TGTGCCAGCAGCATGTCCGACAGGGGGAGGGCCGGGGAGCTGTTTTTT.

The chain recombines TRBV30 with TRBJ2-7; TRBD2 might be the D (6 bases). The ends were cut back, 0 bases at V and 6 bases at J, with 15 bases in the middle. This CDR3 is built from 14 residues. Germline-derived CDR1 and CDR2 are GTSNPN and SVGIG (reference sequence). CDR3 sequence (DNA): TGTGCCTGGAGTGTCAAGGCGGGATCCCCCGAGCAGTACTTC. This codes for CAWSVKAGSPEQYF. Combining the CDR3 with reference TRBV30 and TRBJ2-7 gives the whole variable domain SQTIHQWPATLVQPVGSPLSLECTVEGTSNPNLYWYRQAAGRGLQLLFYSVGIGQISSEVPQNLSASRPQDRQFILSSKKLLLSDSGFYLCAWSVKAGSPEQYFGPGTRLTVT.

The chain recombines TRBV2 with TRBJ2-1; the match to TRBD2 covers 14 bases. Trimming cost V 8 bases and J 10 bases; bases outside gene matches: 16. The length of the CDR3 is 17 residues. Germline values: CDR1 SNHLY, CDR2 FYNNEI. The CDR3 reads CASGSARLAGGPGEQFF. The CDR3 DNA is TGTGCCAGCGGGTCTGCAAGACTAGCGGGAGGGCCGGGAGAGCAGTTCTTC. Full variable domain (missing parts from reference TRBV2 and TRBJ2-1): EPEVTQTPSHQVTQMGQEVILRCVPISNHLYFYWYRQILGQKVEFLVSFYNNEISEKSEIFDDQFSVERPDGSNFTLKIRSTKLEDSAMYFCASGSARLAGGPGEQFFGPGTRLTVL.

The genes are TRBV4-2 and TRBJ2-7; the match to TRBD2 covers 9 bases. In germline, CDR1 is LGHNA, CDR2 YNFKEQ. The CDR3 contains 16 residues. Germline trimming cut 4 bases from V and 2 bases from J; bases unmatched to any gene: 9. The CDR3 loop is CASSRLSGGRTYEQYF. In nucleotides, the CDR3 is TGTGCCAGCAGCCGCTTAAGCGGGGGGCGTACCTACGAGCAGTACTTC.

This clonotype has just a few counts. This chain joins TRBV6-2 or TRBV6-3 and TRBJ2-1; TRBD2 is a possible D gene (6 bases). Germline V gene data show CDR1 as MNHEY and CDR2 as SVGEGT. This CDR3 contains 14 residues. V lost 6 bases and J lost 8, with 17 bases in between. CDR3 loop: CASRTAGPSYEQFF. The CDR3 coding sequence is TGTGCCAGCAGAACAGCGGGCCCGAGTTATGAGCAGTTCTTC.

This clonotype was counted only a few times. J is TRBJ1-2 and V is TRBV12-3 or TRBV12-4, with TRBD1 as a possible D gene (5 bases). Trimming removed 8 bases at V and 4 bases at J, with 23 bases between. The CDR3 is made up of 16 amino acids. CDR3 protein: CASAWGVSPNIYGYTF. CDR3 coding DNA: TGTGCCAGCGCGTGGGGGGTCTCCCCTAACATCTATGGCTACACCTTC.

The genes are TRBV5-5 and TRBJ1-1; 8 bases line up with TRBD1. The length of the CDR3 is 12 residues. Germline trimming cut 5 bases from V and 10 bases from J; bases unmatched to any gene: 7. Germline CDR1 and CDR2: SGHKS and YYEKEE (reference sequence). The CDR3 nucleotides read TGTGCCAGCAGAACAGGGGGTGGGGGAGCTTTCTTT. Protein: CASRTGGGGAFF. Combining the CDR3 with reference TRBV5-5 and TRBJ1-1 gives the whole variable domain DAGVTQSPTHLIKTRGQQVTLRCSPISGHKSVSWYQQVLGQGPQFIFQYYEKEERGRGNFPDRFSARQFPNYSSELNVNALLLGDSALYLCASRTGGGGAFFGQGTRLTVV.